The clone carrying this T cell receptor (beta chain) has ten or more counts. The data were obtained in a study of T cells in Graves' hyperthyroidism and ophthalmopathy. Stable Graves' hyperthyroidism meant no ophthalmopathy progression within 18 months. The CDR3 consists of 15 residues. V lost 1 base to trimming and J lost 5 bases; unmatched junction nucleotides: 5. The germline gives CDR1 MNHNS, CDR2 SASEGT. Amplified regions were TCR beta CDR3 sequences from RNA transcripts. First-round RT-PCR targeting the TCR CDR3 was performed with the HTBI primer set. TCRdb reanalysed the multiplex PCR reads using MiXCR and keeps one entry per CDR3 protein. The profile shows hundreds of thousands of distinct CDR3 sequences, around 16% of them singletons.

This receptor was identified in a woman younger than 35 with Graves' hyperthyroidism. The chain combines TRBV6-1 with TRBJ1-2; TRBD1 matches at 9 bases. Sample: blood. This CDR3 reads CASSEGSGQGYGYTF. In DNA, the CDR3 is TGTGCCAGCAGTGAAGGGTCGGGACAGGGATATGGCTACACCTTC.